This TCR beta chain originates from a study of blood T cell repertoires in COVID-19. Looking at the study overall: The United States, Italy and Spain were the sources of the acute and convalescent COVID-19 samples. T cells, B-cell-depleted T cells, or PBMCs supplied cDNA or gDNA.

The CDR3 contains 12 residues. V lost 8 bases to trimming and J lost 0 bases, with 5 bases between them. CDR1 is MNHEY, CDR2 SVGAGI, per germline. Some clones are missing from TCRdb's copy, which holds only in-frame ones; the method was immunoSEQ multiplex PCR. Here the sample spans roughly 200,000 clones, roughly 86% being singletons. This chain uses TRBV6-5 with TRBJ2-1; D is perhaps TRBD2 (5 bases). The sequence came from a man in his late teens or twenties with active or convalescent COVID-19. Sequencing was performed on peripheral blood. CDR3 DNA sequence: TGTGCCAGCGGGAGCTCCTACAATGAGCAGTTCTTC. It encodes CASGSSYNEQFF.